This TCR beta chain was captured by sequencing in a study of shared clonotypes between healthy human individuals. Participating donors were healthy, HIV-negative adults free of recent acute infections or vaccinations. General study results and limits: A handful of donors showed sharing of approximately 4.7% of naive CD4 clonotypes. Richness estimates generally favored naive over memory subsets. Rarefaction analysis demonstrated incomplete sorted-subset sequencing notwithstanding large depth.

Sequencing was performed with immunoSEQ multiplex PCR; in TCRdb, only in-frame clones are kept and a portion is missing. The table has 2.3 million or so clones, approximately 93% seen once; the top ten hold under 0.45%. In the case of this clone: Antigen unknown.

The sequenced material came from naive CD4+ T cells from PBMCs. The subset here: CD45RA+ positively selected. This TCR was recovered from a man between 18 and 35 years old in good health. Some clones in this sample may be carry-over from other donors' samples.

This chain's CDR3 is CASTGELGKNIQYF. In DNA, the CDR3 is TGTGCCAGCACGGGGGAACTCGGCAAAAACATTCAGTACTTC. V is TRBV28 and J is TRBJ2-4; tentatively, D is TRBD2 (6 bases). Germline CDR1 MDHEN, CDR2 SYDVKM. The CDR3 has 14 residues. V was shortened by 7 bases and J by 3 bases, with 13 bases between the two germline ends.